This T cell receptor (beta chain) was observed in a study of T-cell memory formation after mild COVID-19 (dated by TCRdb to about 2021). Regarding the complete study: TCR sequence clusters from the two donors were largely donor specific. Longitudinal TCRalpha and TCRbeta repertoire sequencing tracked T-cell clones expanding and contracting after mild COVID-19 in a couple of donors. The cohort was made up of two young adult volunteers, one female and one male, who were previously healthy. What the authors observed across the whole study: From day 15 to 85, contracting clones showed balanced CD4/CD8 phenotypes, whereas a second wave of clones that expanded from day 15 to 37 leaned towards CD4+. Some responding clones were detected in pre-infection memory, which suggested that pre-existing cross-reactive memory T cells had joined the SARS-CoV-2 response. Contracting CD4+ clones appeared mostly in the CM and EM memory subsets, whereas CD8+ clones were enriched in EMRA. The second-wave clones that peaked on day 37 were not confirmed to be SARS-CoV-2 specific. Only a couple of mild cases were covered by the study, and larger cohorts that include severe cases with pre-infection samples were considered necessary.

Ficoll-Paque density gradient centrifugation was used to isolate PBMCs. Sequencing took place on an Illumina NovaSeq 6000. TCRalpha and TCRbeta cDNA libraries were constructed by 5'RACE with constant-segment primers, with sample barcodes and unique molecular identifiers being introduced. RNA was extracted from every sample with Trizol reagent. Library amplification was performed in two PCR steps, and a second sample barcode and Illumina TruSeq adapters were introduced in the second step. The libraries were sequenced on an Illumina NovaSeq using 2 x 150 bp paired-end reads. Per the authors' processing: The reads were demultiplexed and collapsed into UMI-guided consensus sequences using migec v1.2.7. Using mixcr v2.1.11, the UMI consensuses were aligned to TRA and TRB V and J templates and assembled into clonotypes. A clonotype was counted as expanded or contracted only if both edgeR and NoisET called the change significant, with noise models trained on biological replicates. For edgeR calls, a false discovery rate-adjusted p below 0.01 and a log2 fold-change threshold of 1 were applied. PCA with hierarchical clustering of max-normalized trajectories of the 1000 most abundant clonotypes was used as exploratory dynamics analysis. The CD4 or CD8 phenotype of responding clones was assigned using the separately sequenced CD4+ and CD8+ repertoires. TCRdb's own reprocessing of the public reads used fastp at Q25 and MiXCR and kept productive beta chains. For every CDR3 protein sequence, its rows merge into one entry that carries the most common genes and DNA. The V and J calls here are based on TCRdb, not the publication. Recorded for this sample are just over 350,000 distinct CDR3 sequences; approximately 15% of them occurred a single time. In total, the top ten clones hold 22% of the sample.

This clonotype was seen a handful of times. Its antigen remains unidentified. Per-base quality was not reported, and no clone a single base away is much larger than it. CDR1 SEHNR and CDR2 FQNEAQ were looked up in the germline V gene (reference sequence). From the cysteine up to the phenylalanine, the CDR3 has a length of 14 residues. Just CDR3 DNA is preserved here, 42 bases in frame from base 1. V is clipped by 3 bases and J by 0 bases, and the sequence between their germline boundaries is 6 bases long. The sample was PBMCs or a T cell subset sorted from them (not recorded which). This clonotype was obtained from a man younger than 35 who had mild COVID-19 (a few samples of this study predate the infection). The sample titles of this study are shuffled in the database, so cell type and time point are left out; the donor was told from shared clones. The chain is assembled from TRBV7-9 and TRBJ2-4; no D gene is confidently identified. Read as DNA, the sequence is TGTGCCAGCAGCTTTGGTGCAGCCAAAAACATTCAGTACTTC. Its amino acids are CASSFGAAKNIQYF.